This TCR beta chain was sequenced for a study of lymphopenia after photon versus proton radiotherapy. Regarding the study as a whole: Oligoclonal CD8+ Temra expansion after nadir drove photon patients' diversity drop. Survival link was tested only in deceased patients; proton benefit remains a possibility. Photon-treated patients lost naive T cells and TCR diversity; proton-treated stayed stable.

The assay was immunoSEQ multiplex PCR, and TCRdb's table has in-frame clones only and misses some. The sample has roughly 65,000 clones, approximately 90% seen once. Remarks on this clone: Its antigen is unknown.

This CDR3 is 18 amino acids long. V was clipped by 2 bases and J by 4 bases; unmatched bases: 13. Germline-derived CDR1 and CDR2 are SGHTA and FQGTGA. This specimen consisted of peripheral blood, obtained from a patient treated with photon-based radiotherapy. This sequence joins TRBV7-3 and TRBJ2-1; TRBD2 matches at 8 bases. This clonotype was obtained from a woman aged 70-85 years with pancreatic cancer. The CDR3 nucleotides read TGTGCCAGCAGCTTAGCCCCGTTGGCGGGAGGAGGGTACAATGAGCAGTTCTTC. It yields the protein CASSLAPLAGGGYNEQFF.